This T cell receptor beta chain emerged from a study of shared clonotypes between healthy human individuals. Profiling relied on immunoSEQ multiplex PCR, and the TCRdb table lists in-frame clones only, not all of them. Seen here are 2 million to 2.5 million clones, 85% to 95% observed once, and the top ten hold more than 1.5%. Terminally differentiated effector memory CD45RA+ cells were excluded by CCR7 positive selection of CD45RO-negative cells. V was shortened by 3 bases and J by 4 bases, with 9 bases between the two germline ends. Germline loops: CDR1 SGHTA, CDR2 FQGTGA. The CDR3 has 13 amino acids. Comment on this clone: Additional DNA sequences in this sample encode the identical CDR3.

Sequenced input: naive CD8+ T cells from PBMCs. The TCR comes from a man aged 18 to 29 in good health. Some clones in this sample may be carry-over from other donors' samples. J is TRBJ1-1 and V is TRBV7-3; D is possibly TRBD1 (6 bases). The CDR3 loop is CASSLGGRTEAFF. DNA of the CDR3: TGTGCCAGCAGCTTGGGGGGCCGCACTGAAGCTTTCTTT.